This T cell receptor (beta chain) was recorded in a study of cytomegalovirus exposure and HLA in healthy donors. Turning to the study itself: One earlier analysis, a look at about 179 million T cells, found 117 million unique TCR beta sequences.

With respect to this clone: What it recognizes is unknown.

The CDR3 length is 13 residues. V was pared by 2 bases and J by 1 base, with 5 bases between. From germline, CDR1 is SGHNT and CDR2 YYREEE (reference sequence). Study outcomes and limitations: Sequencing depth across donors, presence/absence analyses assumed, was roughly uniform.

Those who donated were healthy bone marrow donors. Likely unrecorded immune exposures existed in these nominally healthy donors. Researchers ran the PCR with 60 Vbeta and 13 Jbeta primers. Repertoires were generated with immunoSEQ multiplex PCR, while TCRdb's copy carries only in-frame clones and drops some. The sample records some 150,000 clones, 60% to 80% being singletons. V is TRBV5-4 and J is TRBJ2-3; D gene uncertain. Sequencing used PBMCs. The sequence was collected from a man in his forties in good health and CMV-seropositive. The DNA for the CDR3 is TGTGCCAGCAGCTTCGGAGGCACAGATACGCAGTATTTT. Residues: CASSFGGTDTQYF.